The 22 T cell receptor beta chains below come from one sample, sequenced in a study of blood T cell repertoires in COVID-19. Assay: immunoSEQ multiplex PCR; the TCRdb copy retains only in-frame clones and omits some. Of a few hundred thousand clones detected, roughly 84% appear once; the ten largest clones hold 2.5% to 3.5%. The sequencing sample was made of PBMCs or T cells enriched from blood (not recorded which). Receptor source: a young woman who had recovered from COVID-19.

The chain carries TRBV4-2 and TRBJ1-5; D is uncertain. With 6 bases removed from V and 0 bases from J, the gap between germline ends came to 6 bases. Per the germline V gene, CDR1 is LGHNA and CDR2 is YNFKEQ. The CDR3 spans 13 residues. CDR3 sequence: CASRQNSNQPQHF. The CDR3 DNA follows: TGTGCCAGCAGACAGAATAGCAATCAGCCCCAGCATTTT.

This clone was recorded once. J is TRBJ2-2 and V is TRBV24-1; the match to TRBD1 covers 10 bases. CDR1 is KGHDR and CDR2 is SFDVKD in the germline V gene. This CDR3 contains 16 residues. V trimming: 5 bases; J trimming: 3 bases; junction bases outside the gene matches: 5. CDR3 bases: TGTGCCACCAGTGCAAGGACAGGGGGGGACACCGGGGAGCTGTTTTTT. Its protein product is CATSARTGGDTGELFF.

V is TRBV29-1 and J is TRBJ2-1; 8 nucleotides agree with TRBD1. The germline gives CDR1 SQVTM, CDR2 ANQGSEA. V was pared by 2 bases and J by 1 base, with 7 bases of the junction left unmatched. The CDR3 has 16 amino acids. CDR3 sequence reads: CSVERGTGDSYNEQFF. The CDR3 DNA follows: TGCAGCGTTGAAAGGGGGACAGGAGATTCCTACAATGAGCAGTTCTTC.

This chain joins TRBV7-8 and TRBJ2-5, with a possible D match to TRBD2 (6 bases). The germline V gene encodes CDR1 SGHVS and CDR2 FQNEAQ. This CDR3 comprises 14 residues. Trimming removed 2 bases at V and 5 bases at J, with 12 bases between. The DNA of the CDR3 is TGTGCCAGCAGCTTACGGGCTAGCGCCGAGACCCAGTACTTC. Its protein product is CASSLRASAETQYF.

About this clone: At one of its ends the junction is not consistent with the germline gene, which may arise from a read error. The sample has other DNA sequences that encode this CDR3 too. The chain combines TRBV2 with TRBJ2-7; a weak D match, TRBD2 (5 bases). CDR1 and CDR2 from the germline V gene are SNHLY and FYNNEI. The CDR3 totals 12 residues. The CDR3 sequence: CASNQDSYEQYF. The CDR3 coding sequence is TGTGCCAGTAACCAGGACTCCTACGAGCAATACTTC.

The V call is TRBV29-1, the J call TRBJ1-1; D is unresolved. CDR1 SQVTM and CDR2 ANQGSEA come from the germline V gene. The CDR3 has 10 amino acids. V was clipped by 6 bases and J by 1 base, with 3 bases between them. CDR3 nucleotide sequence: TGCAGCGTCCAGAACACTGAAGCTTTCTTT. As protein: CSVQNTEAFF.

The V and J genes are TRBV5-1 and TRBJ1-6, with D possibly matching TRBD1 (5 bases). Trimming removed 5 bases from V and 8 bases from J, with 11 bases in between. The CDR3 is 13 amino acids. Germline assignment: CDR1 SGHRS and CDR2 YFSETQ. CDR3 nucleotide sequence: TGCGCCAGCAGATCCAGGGAGGATTCACCCCTCCACTTT. This gives the protein CASRSREDSPLHF.

The chain joins TRBV6-5 to TRBJ1-2; maybe TRBD1 (5 bases). Trimming shortened V by 10 bases and J by 7 bases, and 16 bases separated the two germline ends. The CDR3 runs to 12 residues. CDR1 and CDR2 (germline): MNHEY, SVGAGI. The CDR3 bases are TGTGCCACCCCTGGGGGGGTGGCTGGCTACACCTTC. Its protein is CATPGGVAGYTF.

V is TRBV5-4 and J is TRBJ2-3, with a tentative D call TRBD2 (5 bases). Germline CDR1 is SGHNT and CDR2 is YYREEE (reference sequence). The CDR3 consists of 15 residues. Trimming shortened V by 1 base and J by 0 bases, and 9 bases separated the two germline ends. CDR3 DNA: TGTGCCAGCAGCTTGTTACTAGGGAGCACAGATACGCAGTATTTT. Translated: CASSLLLGSTDTQYF.

V usage is TRBV5-1 and J usage is TRBJ2-7; possible D gene TRBD2, 6 bases. The CDR3 runs 12 residues. Germline V gives CDR1 SGHRS, CDR2 YFSETQ. Trimming shortened V by 7 bases and J by 4 bases, and 12 bases separated the two germline ends. The CDR3 coding sequence is TGCGCCAGCCGGGGCGGGGAATACGAGCAGTACTTC. Protein product: CASRGGEYEQYF.

The chain links TRBV11-3 to TRBJ2-3, with D maybe TRBD2 (5 bases). In germline, CDR1 is SGHNT, CDR2 YENEEA. The ends were cut back, 3 bases at V and 0 bases at J, with 10 bases in the middle. The length of the CDR3 is 15 residues. The CDR3 loop is CASSFSGSSTDTQYF. In DNA form, the CDR3 reads TGTGCCAGCAGCTTCTCGGGGTCTAGCACAGATACGCAGTATTTT.

The chain couples TRBV5-1 to TRBJ1-5; 8 bases map to TRBD1. In germline, CDR1 is SGHRS, CDR2 YFSETQ. V lost 4 bases and J lost 7; bases outside the gene matches: 19. The length of the CDR3 is 18 residues. This chain's CDR3 is CASSPDPAGGFGLQPQHF. As DNA, the CDR3 is TGCGCCAGCAGCCCTGACCCGGCAGGGGGCTTTGGTTTACAGCCCCAGCATTTT.

The chain carries TRBV6-5 and TRBJ1-5; possible D gene TRBD1, 5 bases. The ends were cut back, 6 bases at V and 1 base at J, with 10 bases in the middle. CDR3 length equals 14 residues. Per the germline V gene, CDR1 is MNHEY and CDR2 is SVGAGI. The CDR3 reads CASRVGGSNQPQHF. CDR3 coding DNA: TGTGCCAGCAGGGTTGGGGGGAGCAATCAGCCCCAGCATTTT.

The chain carries TRBV2 and TRBJ1-1; a possible D gene is TRBD1 (5 bases). CDR3 length equals 14 residues. Trimming cost V 6 bases and J 0 bases, with 11 bases left between them. Germline CDR1 is SNHLY and CDR2 is FYNNEI. The CDR3 DNA reads as TGTGCCAGCAGGCAGGGTTCCATGAACACTGAAGCTTTCTTT. Protein: CASRQGSMNTEAFF.

About this clone: At one end the junction does not follow the germline gene, possibly because of a read error. The rearrangement uses TRBV27 and TRBJ2-2, with 11 bases lining up with TRBD2. This CDR3 is built from 17 residues. CDR1 is MNHEY and CDR2 is SMNVEV in the germline V gene (reference sequence). The CDR3 reads CASSSLAGGQNAGELFF. The CDR3 DNA sequence: TGTGCCAGCAGTTCATTAGCGGGGGGGCAGAACGCCGGGGAGCTGTTTTTT.

This clone was counted only a few times. Other DNA sequences in the same sample also yield this CDR3. CDR3 nucleotides: TGTGCCAGCAGTTCCGGACAGGGGGACTATGGCTACACCTTC. Encoded protein: CASSSGQGDYGYTF. The chain carries TRBV28 and TRBJ1-2, with 10 bases identical to TRBD1. The CDR3 spans 14 residues. From germline, CDR1 is MDHEN and CDR2 SYDVKM. Trimming took 4 bases from V and 3 from J; bases not matched to a gene: 2.

V is TRBV10-3 and J is TRBJ1-2; 9 bases map to TRBD1. The ends lost 6 bases at V and 8 bases at J; junction bases unmatched: 10. This CDR3 has 14 residues. CDR1 is ENHRY, CDR2 SYGVKD, per germline. The CDR3 bases are TGTGCCATCAGGCCGGGACAGGGAATAAACGGCTACACCTTC. Its translation is CAIRPGQGINGYTF.

This chain connects TRBV24-1 to TRBJ2-4; 9 positions match TRBD1. Losses at the gene ends were 3 bases for V and 6 bases for J; bases not matched to a gene: 5. CDR3 size: 15 residues. Germline loops: CDR1 KGHDR, CDR2 SFDVKD. In nucleotides, the CDR3 is TGTGCCACCAGTGATAAACAGGGGGCAGGAAACATTCAGTACTTC. Its translation: CATSDKQGAGNIQYF.

The chain employs TRBV5-1 and TRBJ1-1, with TRBD1 identical over 10 bases. J gave up 10 bases and V 0 bases, and 3 bases lay outside the gene matches. CDR1 is SGHRS, CDR2 YFSETQ, per germline. This CDR3 is built from 13 residues. As DNA, the CDR3 is TGCGCCAGCAGCTTGGCCGGGGACAGGGGAGCTTTCTTT. It yields the protein CASSLAGDRGAFF.

The chain combines TRBV5-6 with TRBJ1-6; 9 bases map to TRBD1. Germline CDR1 reads SGHDT; CDR2 reads YYEEEE. The CDR3 totals 15 residues. Trimming cost V 0 bases and J 7 bases; bases outside gene matches: 2. In DNA form, the CDR3 reads TGTGCCAGCAGCTTGGCGGACAGGGGCAATTCACCCCTCCACTTT. Protein: CASSLADRGNSPLHF.

On this clone itself: Compared with germline, one end of the junction differs, possibly owing to a read error. V and J are TRBV7-7 and TRBJ2-2; 8 bases align to TRBD2. Germline V gene lookup returns CDR1 SSHAT and CDR2 FNYEAQ (reference sequence). The CDR3 is 15 amino acids. For the CDR3, the DNA is TGTGCTAGCAGCTTAGGAGGACTAGCTGGCGGGGAGCTGTTTTTT. This encodes CASSLGGLAGGELFF.

The chain links TRBV10-1 to TRBJ2-3, with TRBD2 matching 8 bases. The V gene end was trimmed by 0 bases and the J gene end by 2 bases; junction bases not matched to a gene: 4. The CDR3 has 16 residues. Germline CDR1 WNHNN, CDR2 SYGVQD (reference sequence). CDR3 nucleotides: TGCGCCAGCAGTGAGTCGGAAGCGGGGGACACAGATACGCAGTATTTT. This codes for CASSESEAGDTDTQYF.